A single sample is the source of the 12 T cell receptor beta chains below, sequenced in a study of shared clonotypes between healthy human individuals. Produced via immunoSEQ multiplex PCR; TCRdb's table is partial and in-frame only. The table lists over 400,000 clones, approximately 81% of them singletons. The sample consisted of PBMCs. Source of these receptors: a woman in her 40s in good health. Some clones in this sample may be carry-over from other donors' samples.

With respect to this clone: The sample carries other DNA sequences with the same CDR3. The V gene is TRBV19, the J gene TRBJ2-5; D perhaps matches TRBD2 (6 bases). The CDR3 extends over 14 amino acids. The germline gives CDR1 LNHDA, CDR2 SQIVND (reference sequence). With 3 bases removed from V and 5 bases from J, the gap between germline ends came to 13 bases. This CDR3 is CASSIPGLQETQYF. Written as DNA, the CDR3 is TGTGCCAGTAGTATTCCGGGACTGCAGGAGACCCAGTACTTC.

The V gene is TRBV7-9, the J gene TRBJ2-1; 11 positions match TRBD2. The V gene's germline CDR1 is SEHNR and CDR2 FQNEAQ (reference sequence). The J segment lost 7 bases and the V segment lost 2 bases, leaving 4 bases of the junction unmatched. This CDR3 comprises 15 residues. The CDR3 DNA follows: TGTGCCAGCAGCTTACTACTAGCGGGAGTTAATGAGCAGTTCTTC. Protein product: CASSLLLAGVNEQFF.

This clone was observed a few times. The chain employs TRBV21-1 and TRBJ2-1. TRBV21-1 has pseudogene status. The CDR3 has 14 amino acids. In DNA form, the CDR3 reads TGTGCCAGCAGCACCCAGTCCATGTCCCTAGAGCAGTTCTTC. It is translated as CASSTQSMSLEQFF.

This rearrangement joins TRBV2 to TRBJ1-4; the D is unclear. CDR1 is SNHLY, CDR2 FYNNEI, per germline. The CDR3 covers 13 residues. Trimming pared 4 bases from V and 13 bases from J, leaving 16 bases between. In DNA form, the CDR3 reads TGTGCCAGCAGTGGTAACGGGCCCTCAGGACTGTTTTTT. Protein sequence: CASSGNGPSGLFF.

The chain combines TRBV28 with TRBJ1-5; D might be TRBD1 (5 bases). The CDR3 runs to 15 residues. Per the germline V gene, CDR1 is MDHEN and CDR2 is SYDVKM. V gave up 3 bases and J gave up 2 bases, with 11 bases separating them. The CDR3: CASSFGGEGNQPQHF. The CDR3 coding sequence is TGTGCCAGCAGTTTTGGAGGGGAAGGCAATCAGCCCCAGCATTTT.

The chain carries TRBV30 and TRBJ1-5; the match to TRBD1 covers 7 bases. J lost 2 bases, V lost 0 bases, and 13 bases had no gene match. Germline V gene data show CDR1 as GTSNPN and CDR2 as SVGIG (reference sequence). The CDR3 length is 18 residues. The CDR3 DNA reads TGTGCCTGGAGTGTACTTAAGATCGGACAGGCTGGCAATCAGCCCCAGCATTTT. Its protein product is CAWSVLKIGQAGNQPQHF.

Remarks on this clone: With a far larger clone one base away, a read error is the likely cause. At the DNA level, this CDR3 is encoded by other sequences in the same sample as well. This sequence joins TRBV29-1 and TRBJ1-1; no definite D call. CDR3 length equals 12 residues. Germline CDR1 and CDR2: SQVTM and ANQGSEA. The CDR3 DNA reads as TGCAGCGTTGAACGGGTCAGCACTGAAGCTTTCTTC. Translation: CSVERVSTEAFF. The whole variable domain, remainder taken from reference TRBV29-1 and TRBJ1-1, is SAVISQKPSRDICQRGTSLTIQCQVDSQVTMMFWYRQQPGQSLTLIATANQGSEATYESGFVIDKFPISRPNLTFSTLTVSNMSPEDSSIYLCSVERVSTEAFFGQGTRLTVV.

With respect to this clone: This sequence is one base from a far larger clone and is likely a read error. The sample carries other DNA sequences with the same CDR3. The V call is TRBV5-6, the J call TRBJ1-2, with 9 nucleotides matching TRBD1. The junction had 8 bases not matched to a gene; V was cut back by 4 bases and J by 7 bases. This CDR3 spans 14 amino acids. Germline V gives CDR1 SGHDT, CDR2 YYEEEE. In nucleotides, the CDR3 is TGTGCCAGCAGCCTAGGGGACAGGGCCGGTGGCTACACCTTC. Amino acid sequence: CASSLGDRAGGYTF.

The chain uses TRBV11-2 and TRBJ2-7; 10 positions match TRBD1. The CDR3 spans 18 residues. Germline V gene data show CDR1 as SGHAT and CDR2 as FQNNGV. After removal of 0 bases from V and 3 bases from J, the junction contained 11 bases not matched to a gene. The DNA for the CDR3 is TGTGCCAGCAGCTTAGACCCCGAAAGGGGACAGGGGAACTACGAGCAGTACTTC. It specifies CASSLDPERGQGNYEQYF.

The chain employs TRBV5-1 and TRBJ2-5; 9 bases are shared with TRBD2. Germline V CDR1 and CDR2: SGHRS, YFSETQ. J was trimmed by 2 bases and V by 0 bases; bases with no gene match: 5. The CDR3 covers 16 residues. In DNA, the CDR3 is TGCGCCAGCAGCTTGGTAGCGGGAGTGAATCAAGAGACCCAGTACTTC. Translated, it gives CASSLVAGVNQETQYF.

This chain uses TRBV10-3 with TRBJ2-7; 11 bases line up with TRBD2. The CDR3 consists of 15 residues. Germline assignment: CDR1 ENHRY and CDR2 SYGVKD. Trimming took 4 bases from V and 1 from J; bases not matched to a gene: 3. Here the CDR3 reads CAISGLAGFSYEQYF. The CDR3 DNA is TGTGCCATCAGTGGACTAGCGGGATTTTCCTACGAGCAGTACTTC.

V gene TRBV6-6 combines with J gene TRBJ2-7, with 8 bases identical to TRBD1. The CDR3 runs 14 residues. V lost 7 bases and J lost 6; bases outside the gene matches: 11. CDR1 MNHNY and CDR2 SVGAGI come from the germline V gene (reference sequence). For the CDR3, the DNA is TGTGCCAGCAAGCCGGGACAGGTTACCGCCGAGCAGTACTTC. It specifies CASKPGQVTAEQYF.